The 6 T cell receptor beta chains below were found in one sample sequenced in a study of T cell responses to AZD1222 COVID-19 vaccine. Using immunoSEQ multiplex PCR, the repertoire was profiled, and TCRdb retains in-frame clones only, with some absent. The table includes 100,000 to 150,000 clones, roughly 91% detected once. The material sequenced was peripheral blood, taken 28 days after the second AZD1222 dose. The receptors were gathered from an adult who received the AZD1222 COVID-19 vaccine.

The chain combines TRBV7-6 with TRBJ1-2; a possible D gene is TRBD1 (5 bases). Germline CDR1 and CDR2: SGHVS and FNYEAQ. The CDR3 loop spans 15 amino acids. The ends were cut back, 2 bases at V and 6 bases at J, with 16 bases in the middle. The CDR3 nucleotides read TGTGCCAGCAGCTTATCTTGGGGGGGAGGTGATGGCTACACCTTC. Residues: CASSLSWGGGDGYTF.

J is TRBJ1-2 and V is TRBV19; D is undetermined. V lost 4 bases, J lost 4 bases, and 13 bases lay in between. This CDR3 is 14 amino acids long. The germline V gene encodes CDR1 LNHDA and CDR2 SQIVND (reference sequence). CDR3 in DNA: TGTGCCAGTAGTACCCCGACGGCAACCTATGGCTACACCTTC. Translated: CASSTPTATYGYTF.

The V call is TRBV7-8, the J call TRBJ1-2; D is undetermined. Germline CDR1 reads SGHVS; CDR2 reads FQNEAQ. Deletions cut 4 bases from V and 6 bases from J, with 15 bases between. The CDR3 has 14 amino acids. CDR3 sequence: CASSSGRSRDGYTF. DNA for the CDR3: TGTGCCAGCAGCTCGGGGAGGTCGAGGGATGGCTACACCTTC.

This clone was observed once. The chain's CDR3 is CASSLAAGSDTEAFF. The CDR3, as DNA: TGCGCCAGCAGCTTGGCGGCAGGCAGTGACACTGAAGCTTTCTTT. The rearrangement uses TRBV5-1 and TRBJ1-1; no clear D. Trimming took off 0 bases at V and 3 bases at J, with 12 bases between the two ends. The CDR3 extends over 15 amino acids. Germline V gives CDR1 SGHRS, CDR2 YFSETQ.

The V and J genes are TRBV7-8 and TRBJ1-2; 8 nucleotides agree with TRBD1. The CDR3 spans 14 residues. V was pared by 5 bases and J by 5 bases, with 7 bases of the junction left unmatched. Germline V gene sequence: CDR1 SGHVS, CDR2 FQNEAQ. CDR3 in amino acids: CASSPGQGRYGYTF. The DNA of the CDR3 is TGTGCCAGCAGCCCCGGACAGGGAAGGTATGGCTACACCTTC.

The V gene is TRBV4-3, the J gene TRBJ2-1; TRBD2 matches at 9 bases. The CDR3 spans 15 residues. Germline CDR1 reads LGHNA; CDR2 reads YSLEER. Losses at the gene ends were 0 bases for V and 12 bases for J; bases not matched to a gene: 9. The CDR3 loop is CASSQELAGESGQFF. The CDR3 coding sequence is TGCGCCAGCAGCCAAGAATTAGCGGGGGAGTCTGGGCAGTTCTTC.